This TCR beta chain was sequenced in a study of cytomegalovirus exposure and HLA in healthy donors (TCRdb year 2017). For the wider study: According to an earlier analysis of 550 to 700 of the donors, 150 million to 200 million T cells yielded approximately 120 million unique TCR beta sequences and less than 300 Gb of sequence data. About 280 gigabases of sequencing data and approximately 93 million unique TCR sequences were included in an early release covering around 650 HLA-typed donors. Of the approximately 400 genotyped donors, over 65% fell in the genetic ancestry cluster associated with self-reported Caucasian donors. The study aimed to test whether cataloging public T cell receptors could reveal signatures of past pathogen exposure. The study profiled the T cell repertoires of hundreds of subjects by immunosequencing and related them to cytomegalovirus serostatus. Besides the first cohort of 500 to 700 subjects, a separate validation cohort made up of roughly 130 different subjects was used. High-throughput TCR immunosequencing, statistical association of individual TCRs with disease status, and machine learning were combined to predict cytomegalovirus infection status. In a later analysis, previously published TCR beta repertoires from some 640 donors were re-analyzed and high-resolution HLA genotyping was added so that TCR occurrence patterns could be studied. The later analysis used no new phenotypic data to find candidate immune exposures, relying instead on TCR beta sequences and their occurrence across donors. To decide whether each TCR beta V gene segment behaved as functional or pseudogenic, an earlier analysis of approximately 620 of the donors relied on high-throughput TCR beta sequencing. Donor age, sex, ethnicity and CMV serostatus were compiled alongside the repertoire data. A later genetic analysis used genome-wide SNP genotypes for about 55% of the 666 donors, treating that subset as a discovery cohort. All discovery cohort repertoires had been generated using a single sequencing platform. HLA typing included class I and class II loci at four-digit resolution. The number of typed donors differed by locus: roughly 629-640 for A, B, C, DRB1 and DQB1; approximately 530 for DQA1; some 590 for DPA1; and around 450 for DPB1. Five DR-DQ haplotypes were treated as single units for association and clustering because of strong linkage in the cohort. On average, over 200,000 unique TCR beta nucleotide sequences were sequenced per donor among some 420 genotyped donors of the cohort, with about 19% of those sequences being non-productive.

On this clone: It lacks a known antigen.

The cohort consisted of 650 to 700 healthy bone marrow donors. All cohort members were sampled while nominally healthy, although unrecorded immune exposures were likely present. The donor tested CMV seronegative, placing the donor among the 352 seronegative members of the cohort. Every donor gave a peripheral blood sample, and the peripheral blood mononuclear cells from that sample were used for TCR beta sequencing. Genomic DNA was extracted from the blood cell samples with the Qiagen DNeasy Blood Extraction Kit. The study at large found these results: The presence/absence analyses assumed that sequencing depth was roughly uniform across donors, and that assumption may not be true. When HLA alleles, especially DR and DQ, strongly co-occurred, TCR associations were difficult to assign to individual alleles. A few of the identified cytomegalovirus-associated TCR beta chains were confirmed in vitro to be specific for cytomegalovirus antigens. In a later analysis, most CMV-associated TCR beta chains were found to appear HLA-restricted, with HLA associations seemingly driven largely by CMV exposure. Linkage disequilibrium might explain the correlated functional status among segregating V segments, but an unknown experimental factor could not be ruled out. A later genetic analysis reported fewer N-insertions in productive TCRs among donors in an Asian-associated ancestry cluster than the roughly 620-donor mean. Because some donors lacked HLA typing at each locus, the association tests relied only on the typed subset. An association between a missense DCLRE1C variant and V-gene and J-gene trimming of TCR beta chains was found in a later genetic analysis and replicated in an independent cohort. For the cohort, immune exposure information was limited to CMV serostatus. In a later analysis, around 15,000 TCR beta sequences were associated with specific HLA alleles at a false discovery rate of 0.05. Most TCR sequences were observed very rarely across donors, whereas some public TCRs were present in many individuals. A later analysis found that TCR association rates varied across HLA loci, with DRB1 alleles showing the most associated TCRs and HLA-C alleles the fewest. A cluster of highly shared sequence variants was judged likely to be a technical artifact of the sequencing pipeline. According to a later analysis, parvovirus B19, influenza, CMV and Epstein-Barr virus appeared linked to several top co-occurrence clusters. The classifier was reported to diagnose cytomegalovirus status with high specificity and sensitivity in both the original and validation cohorts. Compared with equally common non-associated chains, HLA-associated TCR beta chains in a later analysis were more clonally expanded and had lower generation probabilities. A total of 164 TCR beta chains were listed by the study as associated with cytomegalovirus. The cohort was sequenced for TCR beta chains only, and without alpha or paired-chain data the features that could be detected were limited. The authors suggested that the approach could potentially be generalized to other disease states and immunological phenotypes. Because the 87-base-pair reads could not distinguish some IMGT-functional V segments, including TRBV6-2 and TRBV6-3, those segments were excluded. The earlier analysis of around 600 of the donors excluded approximately 17 rarely observed V segments, including chromosome 9 orphons, because counts were too low. A further reported finding was that TCR beta sequences accurately predicted the HLA-A and HLA-B alleles for most subjects in the first cohort. An earlier analysis of several hundred of the donors showed that most TCR beta V segments appeared in productive rearrangements either about 90% or about 30% of the time, which broadly matched IMGT annotations.

The CDR3 numbers 13 residues from cysteine through phenylalanine. The DNA shown is the 39-base CDR3, in frame from base 1. CDR1 and CDR2 (MNHEY, SMNVEV) derive from the germline V gene (reference sequence). Relative to germline, V is 8 bases shorter and J is 0 bases shorter, with 11 bases between their ends. Library preparation was by the immunoSEQ multiplex PCR assay. A mixture of 60 forward primers for TCR Vbeta segments and 13 reverse primers for TCR Jbeta segments was used in the multiplex PCR. The CDR3 region of rearranged TCR beta genes was amplified from genomic DNA by a multiplex PCR assay. The amplified TCR beta libraries were sequenced on the Illumina HiSeq System as 87-base-pair reads. The study's own analysis went as follows. Across the 670 or so repertoires, a later analysis counted around 80 million unique TCR beta chains, around 11 million of which were shared by at least two donors. A nearest-neighbor algorithm error-corrected the raw reads and collapsed the reads into unique sequences, merging closely related sequences to remove PCR and sequencing errors. CDR3 sequences were aligned to IMGT reference sequences to assign V, D and J gene segments. For a sequence to be retained, a match of at least six nucleotides was required to both a V gene segment and a J gene segment. A rearrangement was called productive if the CDR3 had no stop codons and remained in frame with V and J, and every other rearrangement was called non-productive. CDR3 was defined according to IMGT convention as the region running from the second conserved V-encoded cysteine to the conserved J-encoded phenylalanine. The earlier analysis of about 590 of the donors excluded sequences that lacked an unambiguous match to a single V gene segment. An earlier analysis of fewer than 750 of the donors classified V segments as functional when productive rearrangements were above 56.7% and as segregating when the standard deviation between donors was above 5%. A statistical classification framework was built to diagnose cytomegalovirus status from the catalog of TCR beta chain sequences. In a later analysis, TCR nucleotide sequences were compared against IMGT/GENE-DB human TR gene sequences so that V and J genes could be assigned. The TCRdist pipeline was used in a later analysis to assign CDR3 sequences and most-parsimonious VDJ recombination scenarios. In a later analysis, each TCR beta chain was defined by its CDR3 amino acid sequence together with its V-gene family, and reads lacking a unique V-gene family were excluded. In a later analysis, around 600 highly shared, low-generation-probability nucleotide sequences were removed to address suspected cross-contamination and a sequencing artifact. In a later analysis, a clonal expansion index for each public chain was calculated from normalized within-repertoire ranks of inferred template counts. Generation probabilities in a later analysis came from a VDJ recombination model fitted to out-of-frame rearrangements, and those results were checked against IGoR. Hypergeometric tests were used in a later analysis to score TCR-TCR, TCR-HLA and TCR-CMV co-occurrence, with a repertoire-size bias correction applied to the TCR pairs. In a later analysis, false discovery rates were estimated by permuting HLA or CMV assignments 20 times. A later analysis grouped co-occurring TCRs with DBSCAN, adding TCRdist sequence similarity when clustering within HLA-allele-positive subsets. Co-occurrence clustering excluded repertoires with fewer than 30,000 or more than 120,000 public chains, plus five with anomalous nucleotide sharing. TCRdb limited this immuneACCESS table to in-frame rearrangements with V and J called. A share of clones is missing; checked studies link under half to unresolved V genes, and the rest is unexplained. V and J calls and clone size are copied from that table; D and trimming were computed from the DNA. This sample's table lists 40,000 to 45,000 clones. Roughly 6.2% of the sample is held by the ten biggest clonotypes.

The chain was built from TRBV27 and TRBJ2-7; the best D guess is TRBD2, with 6 bases matching. The TCR originated in a man aged 25-45 years in good health and CMV-seronegative. The source material was PBMCs. CDR3 protein: CASAGRSSYEQYF. The bases read TGTGCCAGCGCGGGACGCAGCTCCTACGAGCAGTACTTC.